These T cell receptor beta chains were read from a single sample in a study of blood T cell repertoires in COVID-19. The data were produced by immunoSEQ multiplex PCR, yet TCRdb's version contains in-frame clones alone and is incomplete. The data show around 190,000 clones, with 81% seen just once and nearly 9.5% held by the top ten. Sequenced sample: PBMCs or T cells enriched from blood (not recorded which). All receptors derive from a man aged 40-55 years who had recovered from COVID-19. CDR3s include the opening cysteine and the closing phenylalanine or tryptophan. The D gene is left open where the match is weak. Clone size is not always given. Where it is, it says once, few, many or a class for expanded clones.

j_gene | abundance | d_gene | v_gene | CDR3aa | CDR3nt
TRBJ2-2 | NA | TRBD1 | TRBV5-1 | CASSMQGALTGELFF | TGCGCCAGCAGCATGCAGGGGGCGCTAACCGGGGAGCTGTTTTTT
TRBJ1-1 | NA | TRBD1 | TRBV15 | CATSPLGQGGIGAFF | TGTGCCACCAGTCCTCTAGGACAGGGGGGAATTGGAGCTTTCTTT
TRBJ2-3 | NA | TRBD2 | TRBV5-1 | CASSFSSGTDTQYF | TGCGCCAGCAGCTTTAGTAGCGGGACAGATACGCAGTATTTT
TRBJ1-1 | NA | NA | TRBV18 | CASSPSYGGNTEAFF | TGTGCCAGCTCACCATCTTACGGGGGGAACACTGAAGCTTTCTTT
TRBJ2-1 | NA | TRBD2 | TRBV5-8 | CASTLAGDSYNEQFF | TGTGCCAGCACCCTAGCGGGAGATTCCTACAATGAGCAGTTCTTC
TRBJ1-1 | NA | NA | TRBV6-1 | CASSEVRNTEAFF | TGTGCCAGCAGTGAAGTTAGGAACACTGAAGCTTTCTTT
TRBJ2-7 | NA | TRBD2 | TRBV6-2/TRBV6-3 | CASSPLSGLLAQTYEQYF | TGTGCCAGCAGCCCGTTAAGCGGTTTACTAGCGCAGACCTACGAGCAGTACTTC
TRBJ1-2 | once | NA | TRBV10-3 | CAIRELYRQVGYGYTF | TGTGCCATCAGGGAACTTTATAGACAGGTTGGCTATGGCTACACCTTC
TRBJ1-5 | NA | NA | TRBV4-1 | CASSQESQGFLNF | TGCGCCAGCAGCCAAGAATCACAGGGCTTCTTGAATTTT
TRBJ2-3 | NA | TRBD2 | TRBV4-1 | CASSSWTSGEGDTQYF | TGCGCCAGCAGCTCCTGGACTAGCGGGGAAGGGGATACGCAGTATTTT
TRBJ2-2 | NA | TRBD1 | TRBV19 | CASSADRGGTGELFF | TGTGCCAGTAGTGCGGACAGGGGGGGGACCGGGGAGCTGTTTTTT
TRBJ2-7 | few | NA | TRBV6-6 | CASSYSSSYEQYF | TGTGCCAGCAGTTACTCGAGCTCCTACGAGCAGTACTTC
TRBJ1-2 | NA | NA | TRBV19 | CASSNRIRDGYTF | TGTGCCAGTAGTAACAGGATAAGGGATGGCTACACCTTC
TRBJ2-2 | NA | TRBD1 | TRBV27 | CASSFNRGQFTGELFF | TGTGCCAGCAGTTTTAACAGGGGGCAGTTTACCGGGGAGCTGTTTTTT
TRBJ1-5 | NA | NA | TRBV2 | CASRGFVGGGGGRNQPQHF | TGTGCCAGCAGAGGGTTTGTTGGTGGGGGCGGGGGACGCAATCAGCCCCAGCATTTT
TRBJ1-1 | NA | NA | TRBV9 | CASSVGPGEAFF | TGTGCCAGCAGCGTAGGGCCAGGTGAAGCTTTCTTT
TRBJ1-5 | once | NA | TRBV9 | CASSPGGGGNQPQHF | TGTGCCAGCAGCCCCGGGGGAGGTGGCAATCAGCCCCAGCATTTT
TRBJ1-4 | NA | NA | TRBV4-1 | CASSQSQGGVRNEKLFF | TGCGCCAGCAGCCAATCCCAAGGCGGGGTTAGAAATGAAAAACTGTTTTTT
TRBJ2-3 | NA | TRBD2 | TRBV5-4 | CASTFSGGATDTQYF | TGTGCCAGCACCTTTAGCGGGGGGGCGACAGATACGCAGTATTTT
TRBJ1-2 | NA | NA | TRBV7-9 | CASSLPTDNYGYTF | TGTGCCAGCAGCTTACCGACAGATAACTATGGCTACACCTTC
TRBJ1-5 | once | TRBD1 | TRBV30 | CAWRGQGARQPQHF | TGTGCCTGGAGGGGACAGGGGGCGCGTCAGCCCCAGCATTTT
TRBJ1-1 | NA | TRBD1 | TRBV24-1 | CATSDLGPQGATEAFF | TGTGCCACCAGTGATTTGGGGCCTCAGGGGGCCACTGAAGCTTTCTTT
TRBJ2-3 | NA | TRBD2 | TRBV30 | CAWSIPEREETDTQYF | TGTGCCTGGAGTATCCCGGAGCGGGAGGAAACAGATACGCAGTATTTT
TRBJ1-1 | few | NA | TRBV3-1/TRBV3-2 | CASSQVGTNTEAFF | TGTGCCAGCAGCCAAGTTGGGACAAACACTGAAGCTTTCTTT
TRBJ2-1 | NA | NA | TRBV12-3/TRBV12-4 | CASSLETIGEQFF | TGTGCCAGCAGTTTAGAGACTATCGGTGAGCAGTTCTTC
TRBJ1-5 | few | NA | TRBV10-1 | CASIGISNQPQHF | TGCGCCAGCATCGGTATCAGCAATCAGCCCCAGCATTTT
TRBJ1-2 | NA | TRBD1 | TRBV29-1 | CRASGTGAGGYTF | TGCAGAGCCTCTGGGACAGGGGCGGGAGGCTACACCTTC
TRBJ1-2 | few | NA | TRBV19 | CASSMVGGQLGGYTF | TGTGCCAGTAGTATGGTCGGGGGGCAACTTGGGGGCTACACCTTC
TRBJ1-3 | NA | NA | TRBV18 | CASSPTGQAGNTIYF | TGTGCCAGCTCACCAACAGGGCAGGCTGGAAACACCATATATTTT
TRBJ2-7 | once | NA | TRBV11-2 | CASSKTAYEQYF | TGTGCCAGCAGCAAGACAGCCTACGAGCAGTACTTC
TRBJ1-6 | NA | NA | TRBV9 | CASSGPPGRFYNSPLHF | TGTGCCAGCAGCGGCCCCCCTGGCCGATTCTATAATTCACCCCTCCACTTT
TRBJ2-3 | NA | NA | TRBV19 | CASRKEPYTDTQYF | TGTGCCAGCCGCAAAGAACCCTACACAGATACGCAGTATTTT
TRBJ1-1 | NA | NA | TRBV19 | CASSIVLGEGTMNTEAFF | TGTGCCAGTAGTATAGTATTGGGTGAGGGAACTATGAACACTGAAGCTTTCTTT
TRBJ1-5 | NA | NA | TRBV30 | CAWSPAPLSNQPQHF | TGTGCCTGGAGTCCTGCACCACTTAGCAATCAGCCCCAGCATTTT
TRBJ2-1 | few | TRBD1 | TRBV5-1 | CASRQGQGSSYNEQFF | TGCGCCAGCAGACAGGGACAGGGATCCTCCTACAATGAGCAGTTCTTC
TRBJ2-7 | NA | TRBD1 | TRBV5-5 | CASSLALGQGSLLSSYEQYF | TGTGCCAGCAGCTTGGCCTTAGGACAGGGTTCACTTTTGAGCTCCTACGAGCAGTACTTC
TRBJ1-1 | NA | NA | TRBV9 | CASSVVGQGGTEAFF | TGTGCCAGCAGCGTAGTTGGGCAGGGCGGCACTGAAGCTTTCTTT
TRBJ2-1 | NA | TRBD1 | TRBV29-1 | CSVPGQFNEQFF | TGCAGCGTTCCGGGACAGTTCAATGAGCAGTTCTTC
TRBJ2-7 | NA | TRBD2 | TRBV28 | CATGPGLAGGREQYF | TGTGCCACAGGCCCTGGACTAGCGGGAGGTAGGGAGCAGTACTTC
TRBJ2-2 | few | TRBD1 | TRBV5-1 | CASSARQGTGTGELFF | TGCGCCAGCAGCGCACGACAGGGGACAGGCACCGGGGAGCTGTTTTTT
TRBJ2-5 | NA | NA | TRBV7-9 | CASSSAGAQYF | TGTGCCAGCAGCTCCGCGGGTGCCCAGTACTTC
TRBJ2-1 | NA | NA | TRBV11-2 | CASRPGTYNEQFF | TGTGCCAGCAGGCCCGGGACTTACAATGAGCAGTTCTTC
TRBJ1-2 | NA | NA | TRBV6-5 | CASSYSTITGGYTF | TGTGCCAGCAGTTACTCCACTATTACGGGGGGCTACACCTTC
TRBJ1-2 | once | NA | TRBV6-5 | CASSLQGSRGGYTF | TGTGCCAGCAGCCTACAGGGTAGCAGAGGGGGCTACACCTTC
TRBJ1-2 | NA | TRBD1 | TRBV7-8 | CASSKGGARDRAGYTF | TGTGCCAGCAGCAAAGGGGGGGCAAGGGACAGGGCTGGCTACACCTTC
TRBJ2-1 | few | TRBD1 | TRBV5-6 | CASRDRGLNEQFF | TGTGCCAGCAGGGACAGGGGACTGAATGAGCAGTTCTTC
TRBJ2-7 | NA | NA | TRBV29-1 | CSVEEVGRESYEQYF | TGCAGCGTTGAAGAGGTTGGCAGGGAATCTTACGAGCAGTACTTC
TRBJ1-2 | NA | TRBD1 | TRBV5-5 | CASSTDRGLGIGYTF | TGTGCCAGCAGCACCGACAGGGGGCTAGGGATTGGCTACACCTTC
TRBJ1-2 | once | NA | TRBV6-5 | CASSFSREGYTF | TGTGCCAGCAGTTTCTCAAGGGAGGGCTACACCTTC
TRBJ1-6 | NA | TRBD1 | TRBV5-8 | CASSSLRDSYNSPLHF | TGTGCCAGCAGCTCTCTCCGGGACAGTTATAATTCACCCCTCCACTTT